This T cell receptor (beta chain) derives from a study of blood T cell repertoires in COVID-19. As for the study in general: Samples representing acute and convalescent COVID-19 were sourced from the United States, Italy and Spain.

In the original analysis: Amplification from reference gene primers served as the basis for estimated nucleated cell counts. Sequenced by immunoSEQ multiplex PCR; TCRdb stores in-frame clones only, minus some. The D gene and trimming were derived from the DNA, and the V and J assignments and clone size from that table. The profile shows about 280,000 clones, more than 75% of them singletons. A single count supports this clone. The material sequenced was peripheral blood. The TCR was taken from a man aged 35-49 years with active or convalescent COVID-19.

The CDR3: CSVPTGTYEQYF. DNA of the CDR3: TGCAGCGTGCCGACAGGGACCTACGAGCAGTACTTC. V usage is TRBV29-1 and J usage is TRBJ2-7, with 7 bases matching TRBD1. Germline V lookup: CDR1 SQVTM, CDR2 ANQGSEA. After removal of 6 bases from V and 2 bases from J, the junction contained 4 bases not matched to a gene. The length of the CDR3 is 12 residues.